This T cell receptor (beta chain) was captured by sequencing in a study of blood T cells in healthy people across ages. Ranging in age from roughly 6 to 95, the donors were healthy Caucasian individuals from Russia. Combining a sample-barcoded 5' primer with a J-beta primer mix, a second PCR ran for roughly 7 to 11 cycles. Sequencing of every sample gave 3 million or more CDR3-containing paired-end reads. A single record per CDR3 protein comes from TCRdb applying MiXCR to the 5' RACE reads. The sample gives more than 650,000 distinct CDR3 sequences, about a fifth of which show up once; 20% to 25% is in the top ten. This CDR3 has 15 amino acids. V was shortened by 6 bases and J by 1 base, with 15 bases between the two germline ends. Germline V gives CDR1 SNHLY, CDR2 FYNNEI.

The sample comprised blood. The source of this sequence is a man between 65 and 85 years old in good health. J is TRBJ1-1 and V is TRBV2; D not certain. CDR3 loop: CASSRHEGPNTEAFF. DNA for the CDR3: TGTGCCAGCAGCCGTCATGAGGGCCCGAACACTGAAGCTTTCTTT.